The rows below give T cell receptor beta chains drawn from one sample of a study of tumor-infiltrating lymphocytes in primary liver carcinoma. MiXCR, applied by TCRdb to the multiplex PCR reads, yields one record per CDR3 protein. The profile covers 75,000 to 80,000 distinct CDR3 sequences, with approximately 69% appearing a single time and less than 30% taken by the ten largest. Sequencing was performed on tumor-adjacent normal liver tissue. The receptors originated from a man aged 40-49 years with primary liver carcinoma and hepatitis B virus infection. The CDR3 runs from the conserved cysteine through the conserved F or W. Fields, in order: clone size, J gene, D gene, V gene, CDR3 DNA, CDR3 protein. A D gene is named only where the DNA matches it firmly. The size entry is marked missing in some rows and otherwise reads once, few, many or a size class.

once TRBJ1-1 - TRBV14 TGTGCCAGAAGGCCCCGGGAGGGAAAGACTGAAGCTTTCTTT CARRPREGKTEAFF
- TRBJ2-3 - TRBV14 TGTGCCAGCACCAACGGGGCTAACGTGGCAGATACGCAGTATTTT CASTNGANVADTQYF
- TRBJ1-3 - TRBV29-1 TGCAGCGTTGAGGGAGATGGAAGCAGCATATATTTT CSVEGDGSSIYF
once TRBJ1-1 TRBD1 TRBV6-6 TGTGCCAGCAGTACAGGGGGGGCTACTGAAGCTTTCTTT CASSTGGATEAFF
- TRBJ1-5 - TRBV5-4 TGTGCAAGCAGCTTGGTTCGGAACCCCCTTCCCCGGAGCAATCAGCCCCAGCATTTT CASSLVRNPLPRSNQPQHF
- TRBJ1-5 - TRBV4-1 TGCGCCAGCAGCCAAGATACGGTCATTCAGCTCCAGCATTTT CASSQDTVIQLQHF
- TRBJ2-7 TRBD1 TRBV29-1 TGCAGTGTTGAAGGGGCCAGGGGGAAACCCGAGCAGTACTTC CSVEGARGKPEQYF
- TRBJ1-5 - TRBV28 TGTGCCAGCAGTTTACAGGCGAGCAATCAGCCCCAGCATTTT CASSLQASNQPQHF
few TRBJ1-6 TRBD1 TRBV28 TGTGCCAGTCAACCCGGGACAGGGGGCGAGGTGGAGAATTCACCCCTCCACTTT CASQPGTGGEVENSPLHF
- TRBJ1-2 TRBD1 TRBV10-3 TGTGCCACCAGTATGACAGGGCCAACTCATGGCTACACCTTC CATSMTGPTHGYTF
- TRBJ2-4 TRBD1 TRBV7-8 TGTGCCAGCAGCTTGGGGACAGGGGTGTACATTCAGTACTTC CASSLGTGVYIQYF
- TRBJ2-7 - TRBV6-6 TGTGCCAGCAGTCACGACACCCACGGGAACTACGTTCAGTACTTC CASSHDTHGNYVQYF
- TRBJ1-2 TRBD1 TRBV11-1 TGTGCCAGCATCTTCCGGACAGGGGCGGACTATGGCTACATCTTC CASIFRTGADYGYIF
once TRBJ2-7 TRBD2 TRBV4-2 TGTGCCAACAGCCAAGTCTCCCTAGCGGGAGGACTATTACGAAGCTCCTACAAGCAGTACTTC CANSQVSLAGGLLRSSYKQYF
- TRBJ1-5 - TRBV7-9 TGTGCCAGTGAGGAGGCACGAGATCAGCCCCAGCATTTT CASEEARDQPQHF
- TRBJ2-1 - TRBV10-3 TGTGCCATCAGTGGTGGGACTTACTACAATGAGCGGTTCTTC CAISGGTYYNERFF
many TRBJ2-1 TRBD2 TRBV28 TGTGCCAGCAGTTTTACTAGCGAGATCTACAATGAGCAGTTCTTC CASSFTSEIYNEQFF
- TRBJ1-4 - TRBV10-3 TGTGCCAGCGCGGAGGACCGACAGGTTTCCACACTTGGAAAACCGTTTTTT CASAEDRQVSTLGKPFF
- TRBJ2-4 - TRBV6-1 TGTGCCAGCAGAGAATCACTAGTGGGACTCCCACCGGCGCAGTACTTC CASRESLVGLPPAQYF
- TRBJ1-2 - TRBV29-1 - CSSAGVLDYGCTF
- TRBJ2-2 - TRBV29-1 TGCAGTGTTGTAACGGGGGCCGACACAGGGGAGCCGTTTTTT CSVVTGADTGEPFF
- TRBJ2-7 - TRBV6-5 TGTGCCAGCAGTTACCAGGAGCCTGCAGGGGATTTCTACGAGCAGTATTTC CASSYQEPAGDFYEQYF
- TRBJ2-7 - TRBV6-5 TGTGCCATCCTTAGACTAGGCTCCTACGAGCAGTACTTC CAILRLGSYEQYF
- TRBJ2-7 - TRBV5-4 TGTGTCAGCAGCGATCCGGGGCTAGTGGGGGGCTACGAGCAGTACTTC CVSSDPGLVGGYEQYF
few TRBJ1-1 - TRBV21-1 TGTGCCAGCAGCCCCCACGGACAGTTACAGGGGTCTGAAGCTTTCTTT CASSPHGQLQGSEAFF
few TRBJ1-1 - TRBV12-3/TRBV12-4 TGTGTCAGCAGTTCGGCAGACAGGAACACTGAAGCTTTCTTT CVSSSADRNTEAFF
- TRBJ2-7 - TRBV4-1 TGCACCAGCAGCCAAGATTTGGGATGTGGCTACGAGCAGTACTTT CTSSQDLGCGYEQYF
- TRBJ2-3 - TRBV5-1 TGCGCCAGCAGCCTGGTGAGGGAGGAGGCGACAGATACGCAGTATTTT CASSLVREEATDTQYF
- TRBJ1-1 - TRBV6-2/TRBV6-3 TGTGCCAACAGGCAGGGGTTTCCGGACACTGAGGCTTTCTTT CANRQGFPDTEAFF
once TRBJ2-5 - TRBV4-1 TGCGCCAGCAGCCAGAATTGGGGAACTCACCAAGAGACCCAGTACTTC CASSQNWGTHQETQYF
- TRBJ1-1 - TRBV12-3/TRBV12-4 TGTGCCAGTAGTTTAGGCAGCAAGAACATTGAAGCTTTCTTT CASSLGSKNIEAFF
- TRBJ1-5 - TRBV19 TGTGCCAGTAGTATGACCCCGGTGGGGTGTCAGCCCCAGCATTTT CASSMTPVGCQPQHF
- TRBJ2-4 - TRBV5-6 TGTGCCAGCAGATGGCCGACCGGGCCTCAGAACTTC CASRWPTGPQNF
few TRBJ1-1 - TRBV7-9 TGTGCCAGCAGCATAGTGGAGGGACCGGCTTTCTTT CASSIVEGPAFF
- TRBJ2-1 TRBD2 TRBV6-2/TRBV6-3 TGTGCCAGTAGTCGACGACCACTAGCGGCCAATGAGCAGTTCTTC CASSRRPLAANEQFF
- TRBJ2-2 TRBD1 TRBV11-1 TGTGCCAGCAGCTGTAGTCGACAGGGGGGCACCGGGAGGCTGTTTTTT CASSCSRQGGTGRLFF
once TRBJ2-3 TRBD2 TRBV20-1 TGCAGTGCTGGGTCTAGCGGAGATACGCAGTATTTT CSAGSSGDTQYF
- TRBJ2-1 - TRBV10-3 TGTGCCATCATTGATGGGACTTACTACAATGAGCTGTTCTTC CAIIDGTYYNELFF
- TRBJ2-1 TRBD2 TRBV4-1 TGCGCCAGCAGCCAAGATCGAATCGGGACTAGCTGTAATGAGCAGTTCTTC CASSQDRIGTSCNEQFF
many TRBJ1-2 - TRBV25-1 TGTGCCAGCAGTGGGGACGCCTATGGCTACACCTTC CASSGDAYGYTF
- TRBJ1-1 - TRBV11-1 TGTGCCGGCAGCTCGACCTTGAACACTGAAGCTTTCTTC CAGSSTLNTEAFF
- TRBJ2-3 - TRBV10-3 TGTGCCATCAGTGAACCCCTCCGACTAACGGGAACCTCAGATACGCAGTATTTT CAISEPLRLTGTSDTQYF
- TRBJ2-3 TRBD2 TRBV6-5 TGTGCCAGCAACCCAGGACCAGCGGGAACAGATACGCAGTACTTT CASNPGPAGTDTQYF
few TRBJ2-7 - TRBV20-1 TGCAGTGCTGCCCCCCAGGAGCCCTACGAGCAGTACTTC CSAAPQEPYEQYF
few TRBJ2-5 - TRBV28 TGTGCCAGCTGTTTAGCGGACAGAGAAGACCAAGAGACCCAGTACTTC CASCLADREDQETQYF
few TRBJ2-2 - TRBV24-1 TGTGCCACCAGAAGACATGCATACCCGGGAGCGAACACCGGGGAGCTGTTTTTT CATRRHAYPGANTGELFF
- TRBJ2-4 - TRBV29-1 TGCAGCGTTGAGGGGCAGGGCGTTGGGTGCATTCAGTACTTC CSVEGQGVGCIQYF
many TRBJ1-6 - TRBV30 TGTGCCTGGAGTGAGGAGTCGGATAATTCACCCCTCCACTTT CAWSEESDNSPLHF
- TRBJ1-1 - TRBV11-2 TGTGCCAGCAGCTTATCAGGACATAAAGCTTTCTTT CASSLSGHKAFF
many TRBJ2-1 TRBD1 TRBV13 TGTGCCAGCAGCTCCCTCCGAATGACGGGAAACAGACAGGGCTCCTACAATGAGCAGTTCTTC CASSSLRMTGNRQGSYNEQFF
- TRBJ2-3 - TRBV30 TGTGCCTGGAGTGCGGGGACGTACTCGGATATACAGTATTTT CAWSAGTYSDIQYF
many TRBJ2-5 - TRBV7-9 TGTGCCAGCAGCTTTGGTATTACTCGGTACCAAGAGACCCAGTACTTC CASSFGITRYQETQYF
- TRBJ2-7 - TRBV2 TGTACCAGCAGGCGCAGAATAGGGGAGGACGAGCAGTACTTC CTSRRRIGEDEQYF
many TRBJ2-1 - TRBV10-3 TGTGCCATCAGTGAGCTAAGGGACTTAACTAATGAGCAGTTCTTC CAISELRDLTNEQFF
- TRBJ2-1 - TRBV11-2 TGTGCCAGCAGCTTAGCGAGGGCGGGACTGAATGAGCAGTTCTTC CASSLARAGLNEQFF
- TRBJ2-2 TRBD1 TRBV2 TGTGCCAGCATCTGGGACAGGGGGCGAATGTCTGGGGAGCTGTTTTTT CASIWDRGRMSGELFF
many TRBJ2-2 - TRBV6-4 TGTGCCAGCCGTCCGGCATCGAACACCGGGGAGCTGTTTTTT CASRPASNTGELFF